These T cell receptor beta chains were read from a single sample in a study of cytomegalovirus exposure and HLA in healthy donors. The repertoire was sequenced with immunoSEQ multiplex PCR; TCRdb's copy has only in-frame clones and lacks some. This table holds some 180,000 clones, approximately 73% found once. Sequencing was done on a sample of PBMCs. Every receptor here comes from a woman in her thirties in good health and CMV-seropositive. Both conserved end residues are part of each CDR3. A D gene is named only where the DNA matches it firmly. Clone size is not always given. Where it is, it says once, few, many or a class for expanded clones.

D,size,J,V,CDR3,DNA
.,.,TRBJ1-3,TRBV7-9,CASTPTGTTGNTIYF,TGTGCCAGCACCCCAACAGGGACCACTGGAAACACCATATATTTT
TRBD1,few,TRBJ2-5,TRBV7-9,CASSLVGTGGYGETQYF,TGTGCCAGCAGCTTAGTGGGGACAGGGGGCTACGGGGAGACCCAGTACTTC
.,once,TRBJ2-5,TRBV28,CASSFQAPNQETQYF,TGTGCCAGCAGTTTTCAGGCCCCAAATCAAGAGACCCAGTACTTC
TRBD1,once,TRBJ1-1,TRBV2,CASRDREGTEAFF,TGTGCCAGCAGAGACAGGGAAGGTACTGAAGCTTTCTTT
TRBD1,.,TRBJ2-7,TRBV28,CASSLPPGFGQGSSYEQYF,TGTGCCAGCAGTTTACCCCCCGGTTTCGGACAGGGGAGCTCCTACGAGCAGTACTTC
.,.,TRBJ2-3,TRBV29-1,CSVGTFSREVIGDTQYF,TGCAGCGTTGGAACCTTCTCCAGGGAGGTCATTGGAGATACGCAGTATTTT
TRBD2,.,TRBJ2-1,TRBV9,CASSPLAGPTNNEQFF,TGTGCCAGCAGCCCATTAGCGGGGCCCACCAACAATGAGCAGTTCTTC
.,.,TRBJ2-5,TRBV6-6,CASGERRVGTQYF,TGTGCCAGCGGGGAAAGGAGGGTTGGGACCCAGTACTTC
.,once,TRBJ2-2,TRBV28,CASSWGDQAGNTGELFF,TGTGCCAGCAGTTGGGGGGATCAGGCCGGGAACACCGGGGAGCTGTTTTTT
TRBD2,.,TRBJ2-7,TRBV19,CASTPGRGFGEQYF,TGTGCCAGTACCCCGGGGCGGGGGTTCGGGGAGCAGTACTTC
.,.,TRBJ2-7,TRBV5-8,CASSLAKSDSSYEQYF,TGTGCCAGCAGCTTGGCCAAGTCGGACAGCTCCTACGAGCAGTACTTC
.,.,TRBJ1-1,TRBV2,CASKTPRTTNTEAFF,TGTGCCAGCAAAACCCCCCGGACAACGAACACTGAAGCTTTCTTT
TRBD2,.,TRBJ2-3,TRBV19,CASSFKAGLADTQYF,TGTGCCAGTAGTTTCAAAGCGGGGCTCGCAGATACGCAGTATTTT
.,.,TRBJ1-1,TRBV5-1,CASSLGQNLMNTEAFF,TGCGCCAGCAGCTTGGGACAGAACCTCATGAACACTGAAGCTTTCTTT
.,.,TRBJ1-5,TRBV28,CASSSPGTPNQPQHF,TGTGCCAGCAGTTCACCAGGGACACCGAATCAGCCCCAGCATTTT
TRBD2,.,TRBJ2-7,TRBV6-6,CASSSEGLAVYEQYF,TGTGCCAGCAGTTCAGAGGGACTAGCAGTTTACGAGCAGTACTTC
.,.,TRBJ2-7,TRBV21-1,CANTLSRRTGPMEQYF,TGTGCCAACACCCTCTCCCGCCGGACAGGACCCATGGAGCAGTACTTC
TRBD2,once,TRBJ2-3,TRBV2,CASRAGTSWADTQYF,TGTGCCAGCAGGGCCGGGACTAGTTGGGCAGATACGCAGTATTTT
TRBD1,.,TRBJ2-5,TRBV7-7,CASSVMTGLETQYF,TGTGCCAGCAGCGTGATGACAGGGCTGGAGACCCAGTACTTC
TRBD2,.,TRBJ2-2,TRBV7-2,CASSWTSGGAGELFF,TGTGCCAGCAGCTGGACTAGCGGGGGGGCCGGGGAGCTGTTTTTT
.,few,TRBJ2-1,TRBV5-1,CASSFYSLTSYNEQFF,TGCGCCAGCAGCTTCTACAGCCTAACCTCCTACAATGAGCAGTTCTTC
TRBD1,.,TRBJ1-5,TRBV5-6,CASSLGQGVGQPQHF,TGTGCCAGCAGCTTGGGACAGGGTGTGGGTCAGCCCCAGCATTTT
TRBD1,.,TRBJ1-2,TRBV9,CASSVEDRGSTYGYTF,TGTGCCAGCAGCGTAGAGGACAGGGGGTCGACCTATGGCTACACCTTC
.,.,TRBJ2-7,TRBV27,CASSLWAGANSYEQYF,TGTGCCAGCAGTTTATGGGCAGGGGCGAACTCCTACGAGCAGTACTTC
TRBD1,.,TRBJ1-6,TRBV7-9,CASSSGGHSPLHF,TGTGCCAGCAGCTCAGGGGGTCATTCACCCCTCCACTTT
TRBD1,.,TRBJ1-2,TRBV10-3,CAISARDSNYGYTF,TGTGCCATCAGTGCCCGGGACAGTAACTATGGCTACACCTTC
TRBD1,few,TRBJ1-4,TRBV4-3,CASSPDRFNEKLFF,TGCGCCAGCAGCCCGGACAGGTTTAATGAAAAACTGTTTTTT
.,.,TRBJ1-5,TRBV28,CASSSRQPQHF,TGTGCCAGCAGTTCCCGTCAGCCCCAGCATTTT
.,.,TRBJ1-2,TRBV15,CATSRGGNYGYTF,TGTGCCACCAGCAGGGGGGGGAACTATGGCTACACCTTC
.,.,TRBJ2-1,TRBV6-5,CASTGRDNEQFF,TGTGCCAGCACCGGCCGGGACAATGAGCAGTTCTTC
TRBD2,.,TRBJ2-1,TRBV9,CASSVGTSGYNEQFF,TGTGCCAGCAGCGTAGGGACTAGCGGCTACAATGAGCAGTTCTTC
TRBD2,.,TRBJ2-1,TRBV7-9,CASSPKIRLAGGRGEQFF,TGTGCCAGCAGCCCCAAGATAAGACTAGCGGGGGGGCGGGGAGAGCAGTTCTTC
.,few,TRBJ1-2,TRBV5-5,CASTLGGYGYTF,TGTGCCAGCACCCTCGGGGGCTATGGCTACACCTTC
.,.,TRBJ2-4,TRBV5-1,CASSAWRGGKNIQYF,TGCGCCAGCAGCGCCTGGCGCGGTGGCAAAAACATTCAGTACTTC
TRBD1,.,TRBJ1-2,TRBV14,CASSPGQDYGYTF,TGTGCCAGCAGCCCGGGACAGGACTATGGCTACACCTTC
.,few,TRBJ2-5,TRBV28,CASYRETQYF,TGTGCCAGCTACAGAGAGACCCAGTACTTC
TRBD1,.,TRBJ2-2,TRBV4-3,CASSPLQGAGGNTGELFF,TGCGCCAGCAGCCCTTTACAGGGGGCCGGTGGAAACACCGGGGAGCTGTTTTTT
TRBD1,.,TRBJ1-5,TRBV7-8,CASSPGTGGPTQPQHF,TGTGCCAGCAGCCCAGGGACAGGGGGCCCTACTCAGCCCCAGCATTTT
TRBD1,.,TRBJ1-2,TRBV29-1,CSVAGQLYGYTF,TGCAGCGTCGCGGGACAGCTGTATGGCTACACCTTC
TRBD2,.,TRBJ2-1,TRBV4-3,CASSRESRVAGGRNEQFF,TGCGCCAGCAGCCGAGAGAGTCGTGTGGCGGGGGGGCGCAATGAGCAGTTCTTC
.,.,TRBJ2-4,TRBV7-2,CASSFLVGDFKNIQYF,TGTGCCAGCAGCTTCCTAGTGGGGGACTTCAAAAACATTCAGTACTTC
TRBD1,once,TRBJ2-4,TRBV7-9,CASSGPGTGANIQYF,TGTGCCAGCAGCGGACCCGGGACAGGGGCAAACATTCAGTACTTC
TRBD1,few,TRBJ2-3,TRBV29-1,CSVGQGPSTDTQYF,TGCAGCGTGGGACAGGGCCCTAGCACAGATACGCAGTATTTT
.,.,TRBJ2-7,TRBV28,CASSLPLVSYEQYF,TGTGCCAGCAGTCTCCCCCTAGTCTCCTACGAGCAGTACTTC
TRBD1,.,TRBJ1-1,TRBV7-9,CASSSAQGARDTEAFF,TGTGCCAGCAGCTCAGCGCAGGGGGCAAGAGACACTGAAGCTTTCTTT
.,.,TRBJ2-1,TRBV9,CASSLRQEPYNEQFF,TGTGCCAGCAGCCTTCGACAGGAACCCTACAATGAGCAGTTCTTC